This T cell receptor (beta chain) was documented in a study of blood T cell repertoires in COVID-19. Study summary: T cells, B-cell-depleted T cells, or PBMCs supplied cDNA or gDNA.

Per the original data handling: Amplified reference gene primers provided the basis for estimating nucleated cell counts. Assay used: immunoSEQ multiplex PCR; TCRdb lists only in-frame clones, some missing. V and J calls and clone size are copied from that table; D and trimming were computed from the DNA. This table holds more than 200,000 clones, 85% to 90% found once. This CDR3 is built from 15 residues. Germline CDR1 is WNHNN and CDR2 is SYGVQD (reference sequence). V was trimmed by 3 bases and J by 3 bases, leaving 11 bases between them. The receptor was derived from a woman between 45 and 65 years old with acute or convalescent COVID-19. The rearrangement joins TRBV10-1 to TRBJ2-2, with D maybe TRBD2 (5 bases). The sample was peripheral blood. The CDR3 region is CASSEAATDTGELFF. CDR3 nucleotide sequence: TGCGCCAGCAGTGAAGCGGCGACGGACACCGGGGAGCTGTTTTTT.